The 31 T cell receptor beta chains in this list originate from one sample, sequenced in a study of cytomegalovirus exposure and HLA in healthy donors. The PCR employed 60 Vbeta primers together with 13 Jbeta primers. Sequenced by immunoSEQ multiplex PCR; TCRdb stores in-frame clones only, minus some. The sample yields 200,000 to 250,000 clones, roughly 82% seen once. The source material was PBMCs. The receptors originated from a woman in her thirties or forties in good health and CMV-seropositive.

The rearrangement links TRBV5-1 to TRBJ2-7; D not certain. The CDR3 covers 11 residues. Germline values: CDR1 SGHRS, CDR2 YFSETQ. The V end lost 5 bases, the J end lost 5 bases, and 8 bases lay between the germline ends. The CDR3 reads CASSLDHEQYF. The CDR3 nucleotides read TGCGCCAGCAGTCTAGACCACGAGCAGTACTTC. The complete variable domain, with remaining parts taken from reference TRBV5-1 and TRBJ2-7, reads KAGVTQTPRYLIKTRGQQVTLSCSPISGHRSVSWYQQTPGQGLQFLFEYFSETQRNKGNFPGRFSGRQFSNSRSEMNVSTLELGDSALYLCASSLDHEQYFGPGTRLTVT.

The rearrangement uses TRBV30 and TRBJ2-1; 12 bases line up with TRBD2. The CDR3 covers 13 residues. The germline CDR1 and CDR2 sequences are GTSNPN and SVGIG (reference sequence). This chain's CDR3 is CALASGGVAEQFF. CDR3 in DNA: TGTGCTCTTGCTAGCGGGGGGGTCGCTGAGCAGTTCTTC.

J is TRBJ1-2 and V is TRBV6-5; 9 bases match TRBD1. The CDR3 is made up of 14 amino acids. CDR1 is MNHEY and CDR2 is SVGAGI in the germline V gene. V was pared by 0 bases and J by 7 bases, with 3 bases of the junction left unmatched. Written as DNA, the CDR3 is TGTGCCAGCAGTTACTCGAACAGGGGGCCTGGCTACACCTTC. The encoded protein is CASSYSNRGPGYTF.

This chain joins TRBV10-3 and TRBJ2-3; 13 bases fit TRBD2. The CDR3 spans 16 residues. The V segment lost 8 bases and the J segment 1 base; nucleotides outside the gene matches: 6. The germline gives CDR1 ENHRY, CDR2 SYGVKD. This CDR3 is CAISSGLAGGTDTQYF. In DNA, the CDR3 is TGTGCCATCTCCTCCGGACTAGCGGGGGGCACAGATACGCAGTATTTT.

V gene TRBV19 combines with J gene TRBJ2-2; 11 bases align to TRBD1. Losses at the gene ends were 6 bases for V and 6 bases for J; bases not matched to a gene: 12. CDR1 is LNHDA, CDR2 SQIVND, per germline (reference sequence). The length of the CDR3 is 17 residues. The CDR3 DNA sequence: TGTGCCAGTAGGGACAGGGGGCGAGGTACGGTCCCCGGGGAGCTGTTTTTT. Translation: CASRDRGRGTVPGELFF.

The CDR3 protein is CASSIAGGPDTQYF. The CDR3 region has the DNA TGTGCCAGCAGTATAGCGGGAGGGCCAGATACGCAGTATTTT. The genes are TRBV7-6 and TRBJ2-3; 11 bases align to TRBD2. The length of the CDR3 is 14 residues. Looked up from germline, CDR1 is SGHVS and CDR2 is FNYEAQ. The V and J ends lost 6 bases and 4 bases, in that order; junction bases with no gene match: 3. Full variable domain (remainder filled in from reference TRBV7-6 and TRBJ2-3): GAGVSQSPRYKVTKRGQDVALRCDPISGHVSLYWYRQALGQGPEFLTYFNYEAQQDKSGLPNDRFSAERPEGSISTLTIQRTEQRDSAMYRCASSIAGGPDTQYFGPGTRLTVL.

This clone was counted a few times. J is TRBJ1-5 and V is TRBV23-1; D unresolved. TRBV23-1 is an ORF, and what it does is uncertain. Trimming took 0 bases from V and 2 from J, leaving 5 bases between them. The CDR3 has 14 residues. The DNA of the CDR3 is TGCGCCAGCAGTCAATCGTCGGGCAATCAGCCCCAGCATTTT. Protein sequence: CASSQSSGNQPQHF.

This chain joins TRBV6-1 and TRBJ1-5; TRBD1 might be the D (5 bases). V dropped 3 bases and J dropped 3 bases, with 15 bases sitting between them. This CDR3 spans 16 amino acids. Germline assignment: CDR1 MNHNS and CDR2 SASEGT. CDR3 coding DNA: TGTGCCAGCAGTGAGCGGGACGGCTCACTCAATCAGCCCCAGCATTTT. Protein: CASSERDGSLNQPQHF.

This clone appeared a few times. The V and J genes are TRBV5-6 and TRBJ1-2, with unresolved D. This CDR3 is 15 amino acids long. V was trimmed by 0 bases and J by 3 bases, leaving 12 bases between them. Germline CDR1 and CDR2: SGHDT and YYEEEE. CDR3 nucleotide sequence: TGTGCCAGCAGCTTGGTCAGGCAGACCTACTATGGCTACACCTTC. This gives the protein CASSLVRQTYYGYTF.

Here the CDR3 reads CASSDRGWAGYTF. CDR3 coding DNA: TGTGCCAGTAGTGACAGGGGATGGGCAGGCTACACCTTC. This chain joins TRBV19 and TRBJ1-2, with 8 positions matching TRBD1. The V gene's germline CDR1 is LNHDA and CDR2 SQIVND (reference sequence). Trimming took 5 bases from V and 8 from J; bases not matched to a gene: 7. This CDR3 has 13 residues.

The chain combines TRBV10-3 with TRBJ2-5, with D possibly matching TRBD2 (6 bases). The CDR3 has 14 residues. Trimming shortened V by 0 bases and J by 5 bases, and 10 bases separated the two germline ends. Germline CDR1 ENHRY, CDR2 SYGVKD. The CDR3: CAISESRGIETQYF. In DNA form, the CDR3 reads TGTGCCATCAGTGAGTCTCGGGGGATCGAGACCCAGTACTTC.

This clone was counted a single time. The chain employs TRBV10-3 and TRBJ1-1, with 10 positions matching TRBD1. The CDR3 length is 14 residues. CDR1 ENHRY and CDR2 SYGVKD come from the germline V gene. V gave up 5 bases and J gave up 4 bases; unmatched junction bases: 4. As DNA, the CDR3 is TGTGCCATCAGTCAAGGGACAGGGGTCACTGAAGCTTTCTTT. Its translation is CAISQGTGVTEAFF.

This CDR3 is CASSLESLLGQYF. DNA of the CDR3: TGTGCCAGCAGCTTAGAGAGTTTACTCGGGCAGTACTTC. The chain couples TRBV11-2 to TRBJ2-7, with D unclear. There are 13 residues in the CDR3. The V gene's germline CDR1 is SGHAT and CDR2 FQNNGV. Between the trimmed V and J ends, which lost 0 bases and 9 bases, there was a span of 12 bases.

The sample holds one count of this clone. The chain uses TRBV9 and TRBJ2-3, with a tentative D call TRBD2 (6 bases). V was clipped by 2 bases and J by 4 bases, with 14 bases between them. CDR1 SGDLS and CDR2 YYNGEE come from the germline V gene. This CDR3 comprises 15 residues. CDR3 nucleotide sequence: TGTGCCAGCAGCGTCCGGGGGATCGCCCCAGATACGCAGTATTTT. Amino acids: CASSVRGIAPDTQYF.

As for this clone: One end of the junction does not line up with germline, which may come from a read error. The same CDR3 also results from other DNA sequences found in this sample. This chain connects TRBV6-1 to TRBJ1-6; TRBD1 is a possible D gene (6 bases). This CDR3 contains 15 residues. Per the germline V gene, CDR1 is MNHNS and CDR2 is SASEGT. The DNA for the CDR3 is TGTGCCAGCAGGCTGGACAGCCTCCTTAATTCCCCCCTCCACTTT. It codes for CASRLDSLLNSPLHF.

This rearrangement joins TRBV7-6 to TRBJ2-3; D is possibly TRBD2 (6 bases). CDR1 is SGHVS, CDR2 FNYEAQ, per germline. The CDR3 has 15 amino acids. The V and J ends lost 1 base and 0 bases respectively, with 8 bases between them. The CDR3 is CASSLGGTSTDTQYF. CDR3 nucleotide sequence: TGTGCCAGCAGCTTAGGCGGGACTAGCACAGATACGCAGTATTTT.

This clone showed up just a few times. The rearrangement joins TRBV2 to TRBJ1-2; possible D gene TRBD1, 5 bases. This CDR3 has 16 amino acids. Trimming took off 6 bases at V and 1 base at J, with 18 bases between the two ends. CDR1 SNHLY and CDR2 FYNNEI come from the germline V gene. The DNA of the CDR3 is TGTGCCAGCAGGGCCCAGGGCACCCCGCTTAACTATGGCTACACCTTC. Amino acid sequence: CASRAQGTPLNYGYTF.

J is TRBJ1-5 and V is TRBV9, with 9 bases aligning to TRBD1. Germline V lookup: CDR1 SGDLS, CDR2 YYNGEE. V lost 3 bases, J lost 3 bases, and 4 bases stayed unmatched. The CDR3 spans 15 residues. The CDR3 DNA is TGTGCCAGCAGCGGGGGGACAGGGCCCAATCAGCCCCAGCATTTT. Protein: CASSGGTGPNQPQHF.

The CDR3 sequence is CAWSPWTGGGRNTGELFF. The CDR3 DNA is TGTGCCTGGAGTCCTTGGACAGGGGGCGGTAGGAACACCGGGGAGCTGTTTTTT. The chain is built from TRBV30 and TRBJ2-2; TRBD1 agrees at 11 bases. The CDR3 has 18 amino acids. With 2 bases clipped from V and 1 base from J, the junction kept 9 bases outside the gene matches. The germline CDR1 and CDR2 sequences are GTSNPN and SVGIG (reference sequence).

The V call is TRBV6-5, the J call TRBJ2-1; D might be TRBD1 (5 bases). Trimming took off 8 bases at V and 7 bases at J, with 15 bases between the two ends. The germline V gene encodes CDR1 MNHEY and CDR2 SVGAGI. CDR3 length equals 13 residues. Written as DNA, the CDR3 is TGTGCCAGCCTTAACAGGCTAGGGAATGAGCAGTTCTTC. Encoded protein: CASLNRLGNEQFF.

The rearrangement uses TRBV21-1 and TRBJ1-1; TRBD1 is the table's D call, not checked against the DNA. TRBV21-1 has pseudogene status. The CDR3 has 16 amino acids. CDR3 DNA: TGTGCCAGCAGCAAAGCGACAGGGAGAGGGAACACTGAAGCTTTCTTT. Protein sequence: CASSKATGRGNTEAFF.

This chain links TRBV7-2 with TRBJ2-2; TRBD2 aligns across 7 bases. V trimming: 0 bases; J trimming: 7 bases; junction bases outside the gene matches: 2. CDR1 and CDR2 (germline): SGHTA, FQGNSA. The length of the CDR3 is 14 residues. CDR3 amino acids: CASSLAREGGELFF. The CDR3 DNA sequence: TGTGCCAGCAGCTTAGCCAGGGAGGGCGGGGAGCTGTTTTTT.

The J gene is TRBJ2-1, the V gene TRBV2, with D maybe TRBD2 (6 bases). This CDR3 contains 11 residues. The germline V gene encodes CDR1 SNHLY and CDR2 FYNNEI. Between the trimmed V and J ends, which lost 5 bases and 10 bases, there was a span of 9 bases. This chain's CDR3 is CASSRRVEQFF. The DNA for the CDR3 is TGTGCCAGCAGTCGGAGGGTGGAGCAGTTCTTC. Combining the CDR3 with reference TRBV2 and TRBJ2-1 gives the whole variable domain EPEVTQTPSHQVTQMGQEVILRCVPISNHLYFYWYRQILGQKVEFLVSFYNNEISEKSEIFDDQFSVERPDGSNFTLKIRSTKLEDSAMYFCASSRRVEQFFGPGTRLTVL.

The chain combines TRBV19 with TRBJ1-4; TRBD1 agrees at 8 bases. CDR1 is LNHDA and CDR2 is SQIVND in the germline V gene (reference sequence). This CDR3 is built from 16 residues. V was pared by 7 bases and J by 8 bases, with 15 bases of the junction left unmatched. The CDR3 sequence is CASTDDRGRGREKLFF. DNA of the CDR3: TGTGCCAGTACCGATGACCGGGGCAGGGGGCGCGAAAAACTGTTTTTT.

The chain has TRBV5-1 and TRBJ2-3, with TRBD2 identical over 10 bases. The CDR3 covers 14 residues. CDR1 is SGHRS, CDR2 YFSETQ, per germline. J lost 4 bases, V lost 2 bases, and 1 base had no gene match. DNA for the CDR3: TGCGCCAGCAGCTTAGGACTAGCGGCAGATACGCAGTATTTT. Translating gives CASSLGLAADTQYF.

The CDR3 DNA is TGCGCCAGCAGCAAGGGACTAGCGGGAGGGCCTTGGTACAATGAGCAGTTCTTC. Amino acid sequence: CASSKGLAGGPWYNEQFF. The chain employs TRBV5-1 and TRBJ2-1; 16 bases fit TRBD2. CDR1 is SGHRS, CDR2 YFSETQ, per germline. The trim removed 4 bases at V and 4 bases at J, leaving 8 bases unmatched. CDR3 size: 18 residues.

V and J are TRBV4-3 and TRBJ2-7; D perhaps matches TRBD1 (6 bases). Germline V gives CDR1 LGHNA, CDR2 YSLEER. The length of the CDR3 is 15 residues. Trimming took off 1 base at V and 6 bases at J, with 16 bases between the two ends. In nucleotides, the CDR3 is TGCGCCAGCAGCCAAGGGGGGACACGTCCTGGCGAGCAGTACTTC. Translated, it gives CASSQGGTRPGEQYF.

V is TRBV18 and J is TRBJ1-3; maybe TRBD1 (6 bases). The CDR3 runs 15 residues. Germline CDR1 and CDR2: KGHSH and LQKENI. The V end was cut by 3 bases, the J end by 2 bases, with 11 bases between. The CDR3 sequence is CASSPRTDTGNTIYF. The CDR3 nucleotides read TGTGCCAGCTCACCTCGGACAGATACTGGAAACACCATATATTTT.

This clone was counted once. The chain is built from TRBV4-1 and TRBJ2-5, with 10 bases matching TRBD2. Unmatched junction bases numbered 9, after V lost 0 bases and J lost 5 bases. Germline CDR1 MGHRA, CDR2 YSYEKL. This CDR3 comprises 17 residues. CDR3 sequence: CASSQDSNELAGETQYF. The CDR3 DNA sequence: TGCGCCAGCAGCCAAGATAGTAACGAACTAGCGGGGGAGACCCAGTACTTC.

The V gene is TRBV7-9, the J gene TRBJ2-2; 10 bases agree with TRBD1. CDR3 length equals 17 residues. The V and J ends lost 0 bases and 5 bases, in that order; junction bases with no gene match: 6. In germline, CDR1 is SEHNR, CDR2 FQNEAQ (reference sequence). DNA for the CDR3: TGTGCCAGCAGCTTAGCGATTCGGACAGGGGGAACCGGGGAGCTGTTTTTT. It specifies CASSLAIRTGGTGELFF.

The chain recombines TRBV13 with TRBJ1-4, with a possible D match to TRBD1 (6 bases). This CDR3 is built from 17 residues. The ends were cut back, 4 bases at V and 0 bases at J, with 15 bases in the middle. CDR1 and CDR2 from the germline V gene are PRHDT and FYEKMQ (reference sequence). DNA for the CDR3: TGTGCCAGCAGCTCCCACAGGGCCCTGGCAACTAATGAAAAACTGTTTTTT. This sequence encodes CASSSHRALATNEKLFF.